This TCR beta chain originates from a study of blood T cell repertoires in COVID-19. Study-level background: Collection of acute and convalescent COVID-19 samples took place in the United States, Italy and Spain.

The data were produced by immunoSEQ multiplex PCR, yet TCRdb's version contains in-frame clones alone and is incomplete. The data show roughly 170,000 clones, with around 86% seen just once and 2.5% to 3% held by the top ten. The V segment lost 5 bases and the J segment 9 bases; nucleotides outside the gene matches: 3. This CDR3 comprises 14 residues. Looked up from germline, CDR1 is SGHTA and CDR2 is FQGNSA. The chain has TRBV7-2 and TRBJ1-6; 11 nucleotides agree with TRBD1. The receptor was isolated from a man aged 40-50 years with active or convalescent COVID-19. Sample: peripheral blood. In DNA, the CDR3 is TGTGCCAGCAGCCCCGGGACAGGGGGTTCACCCCTCCACTTT. Amino acid sequence: CASSPGTGGSPLHF.